Presented here are 24 T cell receptor beta chains from one specimen sequenced in a study of cytomegalovirus exposure and HLA in healthy donors. The study ran its PCR with 60 Vbeta and 13 Jbeta primers. Sequencing was performed with immunoSEQ multiplex PCR; in TCRdb, only in-frame clones are kept and a portion is missing. The table records 130,000 or so clones, around 57% of them present only once. Sequencing was done on a sample of PBMCs. The origin of the receptors is a male donor in good health and CMV-seronegative.

In the case of this clone: Its ends do not fully match the called genes, so a read error is possible. The chain is built from TRBV5-1 and TRBJ1-1; 8 positions agree with TRBD1. The CDR3 runs to 15 residues. In germline, CDR1 is SGHRS, CDR2 YFSETQ. CDR3 bases: TGCCCCAGCAGCTTGTCAGGGGGCGTGACCACTGAAGCTTTCTTT. Protein sequence: CPSSLSGGVTTEAFF.

In the case of this clone: A read error may account for a junction end that differs from germline. This rearrangement joins TRBV7-2 to TRBJ2-3; the D gene is possibly TRBD2 (6 bases). Germline V gene sequence: CDR1 SGHTA, CDR2 FQGNSA. The CDR3 runs 17 residues. The CDR3 loop reads CASRLVFGLASTDTQYF. CDR3 bases: TGTGCCAGCCGCTTAGTATTTGGGCTAGCGTCGACAGATACGCAGTATTTT.

Only a few counts were recorded for this clone. The V and J genes are TRBV7-4 and TRBJ2-1; TRBD1 matches at 9 bases. V was clipped by 4 bases and J by 7 bases; unmatched bases: 8. This CDR3 comprises 15 residues. Germline V gene lookup returns CDR1 SGHVT and CDR2 SQSDAQ. CDR3 DNA: TGTGCCAGCAGCTCTCACGGGACAGGGAAAAATGAGCAGTTCTTC. It specifies CASSSHGTGKNEQFF.

The rearrangement links TRBV7-9 to TRBJ2-3, with no clear D. Per the germline V gene, CDR1 is SEHNR and CDR2 is FQNEAQ (reference sequence). The germline V and J ends were trimmed by 1 base and 0 bases, with 11 bases remaining between them. The CDR3 is made up of 16 amino acids. CDR3 sequence (DNA): TGTGCCAGCAGCTTAGAAATGACATTAAGCACAGATACGCAGTATTTT. Its translation: CASSLEMTLSTDTQYF.

This clone has only a few counts. CDR3 DNA sequence: TGTGCCAGCAGAACTAGCGGGGGGGCTTTCGATGAGCAGTTCTTC. It is translated as CASRTSGGAFDEQFF. The rearrangement links TRBV7-3 to TRBJ2-1; TRBD2 aligns across 13 bases. The CDR3 has 15 residues. V was clipped by 6 bases and J by 8 bases; unmatched bases: 7. Germline V CDR1 and CDR2: SGHTA, FQGTGA.

The rearrangement links TRBV11-2 to TRBJ2-3, with 15 bases that match TRBD2. From germline, CDR1 is SGHAT and CDR2 FQNNGV. The CDR3 sequence is 18 residues long. J lost 4 bases, V lost 5 bases, and 10 bases had no gene match. CDR3 coding DNA: TGTGCCAGCAGCGATCAAGGACTAGCGGGGGGGGAGGCAGATACGCAGTATTTT. Encoded protein: CASSDQGLAGGEADTQYF. The full variable domain, in which reference TRBV11-2 and TRBJ2-3 provide the parts outside the CDR3, is EAGVAQSPRYKIIEKRQSVAFWCNPISGHATLYWYQQILGQGPKLLIQFQNNGVVDDSQLPKDRFSAERLKGVDSTLKIQPAKLEDSAVYLCASSDQGLAGGEADTQYFGPGTRLTVL.

The rearrangement joins TRBV7-2 to TRBJ2-2; a weak D match, TRBD1 (6 bases). Germline V gene lookup returns CDR1 SGHTA and CDR2 FQGNSA. V was clipped by 1 base and J by 5 bases, with 11 bases between them. This CDR3 spans 15 amino acids. CDR3 nucleotides: TGTGCCAGCAGCTTAGACAGGGCGGGTACCGGGGAGCTGTTTTTT. Amino acids: CASSLDRAGTGELFF.

This chain joins TRBV5-1 and TRBJ1-2; TRBD1 matches at 8 bases. The germline V gene encodes CDR1 SGHRS and CDR2 YFSETQ. CDR3 length: 11 amino acids. Unmatched junction bases numbered 2, after V lost 7 bases and J lost 6 bases. This chain's CDR3 is CASGQGNGYTF. For the CDR3, the DNA is TGCGCCAGCGGACAGGGAAATGGCTACACCTTC.

The chain employs TRBV2 and TRBJ1-5, with D possibly matching TRBD1 (5 bases). This CDR3 has 15 residues. The germline gives CDR1 SNHLY, CDR2 FYNNEI. Trimming shortened V by 7 bases and J by 4 bases, and 17 bases separated the two germline ends. CDR3 sequence (DNA): TGTGCCAGCAAGGCCGGGACTACACTTAATCAGCCCCAGCATTTT. This sequence encodes CASKAGTTLNQPQHF.

This clone has only one observation. The genes are TRBV4-3 and TRBJ1-2; weak D call: TRBD1 (6 bases). The V and J ends lost 4 bases and 1 base respectively, with 19 bases between them. CDR1 and CDR2 (germline): LGHNA, YSLEER. This CDR3 is built from 17 residues. The CDR3 protein is CASSRSGGRGINYGYTF. CDR3 coding DNA: TGCGCCAGCAGCCGATCGGGGGGGCGGGGCATTAACTATGGCTACACCTTC.

The chain is built from TRBV5-1 and TRBJ2-5; TRBD2 aligns across 9 bases. The V gene's germline CDR1 is SGHRS and CDR2 YFSETQ. V dropped 0 bases and J dropped 0; count of bases not matched to a gene: 3. The length of the CDR3 is 16 residues. CDR3 loop: CASSLVLAGYQETQYF. In DNA form, the CDR3 reads TGCGCCAGCAGCTTGGTCCTAGCGGGGTACCAAGAGACCCAGTACTTC.

The chain is built from TRBV5-1 and TRBJ2-7; TRBD1 aligns across 8 bases. Trimming cost V 5 bases and J 0 bases; bases outside gene matches: 1. Per the germline V gene, CDR1 is SGHRS and CDR2 is YFSETQ. The CDR3 contains 13 residues. CDR3 amino acids: CASRTGASYEQYF. For the CDR3, the DNA is TGCGCCAGCAGGACAGGGGCCTCCTACGAGCAGTACTTC. Variable domain in full (rest from reference TRBV5-1 and TRBJ2-7): KAGVTQTPRYLIKTRGQQVTLSCSPISGHRSVSWYQQTPGQGLQFLFEYFSETQRNKGNFPGRFSGRQFSNSRSEMNVSTLELGDSALYLCASRTGASYEQYFGPGTRLTVT.

CDR3 in DNA: TGCGCCAGCAGCTTCGGGTTTGCGGAGACTGAAGCTTTCTTT. Protein product: CASSFGFAETEAFF. V usage is TRBV5-1 and J usage is TRBJ1-1; D is uncertain. Trimming left V 2 bases short and J 5 bases short, with 13 bases between. Germline V lookup: CDR1 SGHRS, CDR2 YFSETQ. The CDR3 loop spans 14 amino acids.

This chain uses TRBV7-9 with TRBJ2-7; D gene unclear. This CDR3 region has 13 residues. The germline CDR1 and CDR2 sequences are SEHNR and FQNEAQ (reference sequence). V gave up 10 bases and J gave up 3 bases, with 16 bases separating them. CDR3 loop: CATEAARNYEQYF. CDR3 sequence (DNA): TGTGCCACCGAGGCAGCAAGGAACTACGAGCAGTACTTC.

This chain uses TRBV10-1 with TRBJ2-7; possibly TRBD1 for D (6 bases). This CDR3 is 11 amino acids long. The V gene lost 6 bases and the J gene lost 5 bases, with 8 bases spanning the gap. Per the germline V gene, CDR1 is WNHNN and CDR2 is SYGVQD (reference sequence). DNA for the CDR3: TGCGCCAGCAGCAACAGGGACGAGCAGTACTTC. As protein: CASSNRDEQYF.

This clone came up a few times. This chain uses TRBV7-9 with TRBJ2-7, with TRBD1 as a possible D gene (6 bases). The germline CDR1 and CDR2 sequences are SEHNR and FQNEAQ (reference sequence). V was pared by 5 bases and J by 0 bases, with 17 bases between. CDR3 length: 16 residues. In nucleotides, the CDR3 is TGTGCCAGCAGCCCCCCTGCAGGGGTAAGCTCCTACGAGCAGTACTTC. This gives the protein CASSPPAGVSSYEQYF. Looking up the rest from reference TRBV7-9 and TRBJ2-7 gives the full variable domain: DTGVSQNPRHKITKRGQNVTFRCDPISEHNRLYWYRQTLGQGPEFLTYFQNEAQLEKSRLLSDRFSAERPKGSFSTLEIQRTEQGDSAMYLCASSPPAGVSSYEQYFGPGTRLTVT.

The chain joins TRBV5-4 to TRBJ2-1; 9 bases are shared with TRBD1. The CDR3 consists of 14 residues. CDR1 and CDR2 (germline): SGHNT, YYREEE (reference sequence). V dropped 2 bases and J dropped 7; count of bases not matched to a gene: 4. The CDR3 region has the DNA TGTGCCAGCAGCTTAACAGGGGGCTCGAATGAGCAGTTCTTC. Translated, it gives CASSLTGGSNEQFF.

This chain connects TRBV6-5 to TRBJ2-1; D might be TRBD2 (6 bases). The CDR3 contains 15 residues. Germline V gene sequence: CDR1 MNHEY, CDR2 SVGAGI. V was cut by 2 bases and J by 5 bases, with 13 bases left in between. The CDR3 DNA reads TGTGCCAGCAGTTACCAGTGGGGACTCAACAATGAGCAGTTCTTC. This codes for CASSYQWGLNNEQFF.

There are a few counts of this clone. This sequence joins TRBV30 and TRBJ1-2; TRBD1 might be the D (5 bases). Trimming took 5 bases from V and 4 from J, leaving 17 bases between them. Germline lookup yields CDR1 GTSNPN and CDR2 SVGIG (reference sequence). The CDR3 spans 14 residues. The CDR3 nucleotides are TGTGCCTGGGGGTCCGGGACTGGAATCTATGGCTACACCTTC. Protein: CAWGSGTGIYGYTF.

J is TRBJ2-7 and V is TRBV14; no clear D gene. Germline CDR1 SGHDN, CDR2 FVKESK. V dropped 6 bases and J dropped 2 bases, with 8 bases sitting between them. CDR3 size: 12 residues. CDR3 in amino acids: CASRAETYEQYF. In DNA, the CDR3 is TGTGCCAGCAGGGCGGAGACCTACGAGCAGTACTTC.

The chain recombines TRBV5-1 with TRBJ1-1; TRBD1 agrees at 7 bases. CDR1 and CDR2 from the germline V gene are SGHRS and YFSETQ. The CDR3 has 15 residues. With V trimmed by 0 bases and J by 7 bases, 9 bases remained unmatched. The CDR3 loop reads CASSLDQGVSDEAFF. The CDR3 DNA reads as TGCGCCAGCAGCTTGGACCAGGGGGTCTCCGATGAAGCTTTCTTT.

The chain joins TRBV5-1 to TRBJ1-5; the D is unclear. Trimming cost V 0 bases and J 3 bases, with 10 bases left between them. Germline assignment: CDR1 SGHRS and CDR2 YFSETQ. The CDR3 is 15 amino acids. CDR3 region: CASSLDGVLNQPQHF. DNA of the CDR3: TGCGCCAGCAGCTTGGACGGGGTACTCAATCAGCCCCAGCATTTT.

The chain links TRBV13 to TRBJ2-6; D perhaps matches TRBD1 (6 bases). Per the germline V gene, CDR1 is PRHDT and CDR2 is FYEKMQ (reference sequence). Trimming cost V 5 bases and J 0 bases, with 11 bases left between them. CDR3 length: 16 residues. CDR3 in amino acids: CASSVNRVSGANVLTF. The CDR3 coding sequence is TGTGCCAGCAGCGTCAACAGGGTCTCTGGGGCCAACGTCCTGACTTTC.

The chain links TRBV7-3 to TRBJ1-1; no reliable D call. V lost 1 base and J 4 bases, leaving 10 bases between the germline ends. Per germline, CDR1 SGHTA and CDR2 FQGTGA. The CDR3 totals 14 residues. CDR3 DNA sequence: TGTGCCAGCAGCTTAATTGGTGCCGGCACTGAAGCTTTCTTT. Amino acid sequence: CASSLIGAGTEAFF.